Following are 16 T cell receptor beta chains from one sample sequenced in a study of shared clonotypes between healthy human individuals. The table came from immunoSEQ multiplex PCR; TCRdb's copy has only in-frame clones and leaves some out. The sample contains under 850,000 clones, 92% of which appear only once. Naive CD8 isolation took CD45RO-negative cells positively selected for CCR7 and excluded terminally differentiated effector memory CD45RA+ cells. The material sequenced was naive CD8+ T cells sorted from blood. These receptors were taken from a man in his thirties or forties in good health.

This clone was counted once. The V and J genes are TRBV19 and TRBJ2-4, with D possibly TRBD1 on 6 matching bases. V lost 5 bases and J 13 bases, leaving 15 bases between the germline ends. Per germline, CDR1 LNHDA and CDR2 SQIVND (reference sequence). This CDR3 spans 12 amino acids. The CDR3 protein is CASSEQGIGQYF. The CDR3 region has the DNA TGTGCCAGTAGTGAACAGGGAATTGGACAGTACTTC. Combining the CDR3 with reference TRBV19 and TRBJ2-4 gives the whole variable domain DGGITQSPKYLFRKEGQNVTLSCEQNLNHDAMYWYRQDPGQGLRLIYYSQIVNDFQKGDIAEGYSVSREKKESFPLTVTSAQKNPTAFYLCASSEQGIGQYFGAGTRLSVL.

The gene calls are TRBV10-3 and TRBJ2-2; no clear D. Germline-derived CDR1 and CDR2 are ENHRY and SYGVKD. The length of the CDR3 is 19 residues. Trimming pared 3 bases from V and 0 bases from J, leaving 20 bases between. CDR3 residues: CAISDPFVSGQTNTGELFF. The DNA of the CDR3 is TGTGCCATCAGTGACCCGTTCGTCTCGGGCCAGACGAACACCGGGGAGCTGTTTTTT.

This chain connects TRBV5-6 to TRBJ2-6, with D possibly matching TRBD2 (7 bases). Trimming removed 4 bases at V and 2 bases at J, with 10 bases between. This CDR3 has 15 residues. Germline lookup yields CDR1 SGHDT and CDR2 YYEEEE. The CDR3 region is CASSLGGPGANVLTF. DNA for the CDR3: TGTGCCAGCAGCCTCGGGGGGCCTGGGGCCAACGTCCTGACTTTC.

This chain links TRBV19 with TRBJ1-2; D unclear. This CDR3 spans 15 amino acids. Between the trimmed V and J ends, which lost 5 bases and 0 bases, there was a span of 13 bases. Per germline, CDR1 LNHDA and CDR2 SQIVND (reference sequence). This chain's CDR3 is CASSEVAGTNYGYTF. CDR3 nucleotides: TGTGCCAGTAGTGAAGTAGCAGGTACTAACTATGGCTACACCTTC.

V is TRBV15 and J is TRBJ2-6; 7 bases align to TRBD1. J gave up 5 bases and V 3 bases, and 7 bases lay outside the gene matches. CDR1 is LNHNV and CDR2 is YYDKDF in the germline V gene (reference sequence). The CDR3 length is 16 residues. CDR3: CATSRDRFDRANVLTF. In DNA form, the CDR3 reads TGTGCCACCAGCAGGGACAGGTTCGATAGGGCCAACGTCCTGACTTTC.

J is TRBJ1-5 and V is TRBV7-2; D is unresolved. CDR1 is SGHTA and CDR2 is FQGNSA in the germline V gene. V lost 3 bases and J lost 7, with 13 bases in between. This CDR3 is 14 amino acids long. CDR3 DNA sequence: TGTGCCAGCAGCTTGTCCGTCTCCGAACAGCCCCAGCATTTT. Translated: CASSLSVSEQPQHF.

The CDR3: CASSTDRVYQPQHF. CDR3 nucleotide sequence: TGTGCCAGCAGTACAGACAGGGTTTACCAGCCCCAGCATTTT. The chain couples TRBV6-6 to TRBJ1-5, with 7 bases that match TRBD1. The CDR3 covers 14 residues. Unmatched junction bases numbered 8, after V lost 5 bases and J lost 7 bases. Germline V gene sequence: CDR1 MNHNY, CDR2 SVGAGI (reference sequence).

This chain uses TRBV28 with TRBJ2-7; 8 bases match TRBD1. The CDR3 extends over 14 amino acids. Per the germline V gene, CDR1 is MDHEN and CDR2 is SYDVKM. The junction had 7 bases not matched to a gene; V was cut back by 7 bases and J by 2 bases. In DNA, the CDR3 is TGTGCCAGCACTCTCCGGGACAGGCCCTACGAGCAGTACTTC. It encodes CASTLRDRPYEQYF.

The rearrangement links TRBV9 to TRBJ2-7, with D maybe TRBD1 (5 bases). This CDR3 contains 15 residues. Per germline, CDR1 SGDLS and CDR2 YYNGEE. The V and J ends lost 4 bases and 4 bases respectively, with 18 bases between them. The CDR3 DNA reads TGTGCCAGCAGCCCCACCGCCGGGCAGGGATACGAGCAGTACTTC. Its protein product is CASSPTAGQGYEQYF. The variable domain in full, completed from reference TRBV9 and TRBJ2-7, reads DSGVTQTPKHLITATGQRVTLRCSPRSGDLSVYWYQQSLDQGLQFLIQYYNGEERAKGNILERFSAQQFPDLHSELNLSSLELGDSALYFCASSPTAGQGYEQYFGPGTRLTVT.

The chain joins TRBV27 to TRBJ2-1, with D possibly being TRBD2 (5 bases). Trimming took 0 bases from V and 8 from J, leaving 17 bases between them. The germline CDR1 and CDR2 sequences are MNHEY and SMNVEV (reference sequence). The CDR3 is 16 residues long. The CDR3 DNA sequence: TGTGCCAGCAGTTTATCTGTGGGAGCCGACTGGGATGAGCAGTTCTTC. It is translated as CASSLSVGADWDEQFF.

J is TRBJ1-3 and V is TRBV11-2, with D perhaps matching TRBD1 (5 bases). This CDR3 region has 14 residues. CDR1 and CDR2 (germline): SGHAT, FQNNGV. The V end lost 2 bases, the J end lost 0 bases, and 5 bases lay between the germline ends. The CDR3 region is CASSLTGSGNTIYF. The CDR3, as DNA: TGTGCCAGCAGCTTAACAGGCTCTGGAAACACCATATATTTT.

This rearrangement joins TRBV6-5 to TRBJ2-5; tentatively, D is TRBD1 (5 bases). With 2 bases removed from V and 5 bases from J, the gap between germline ends came to 6 bases. This CDR3 comprises 12 residues. Per germline, CDR1 MNHEY and CDR2 SVGAGI. This chain's CDR3 is CASSYQGETQYF. CDR3 in DNA: TGTGCCAGCAGTTACCAGGGTGAGACCCAGTACTTC.

A word on this clone: This same CDR3 is encoded by further DNA sequences in the sample. V and J are TRBV19 and TRBJ1-1; D is uncertain. V lost 1 base and J 1 base, leaving 4 bases between the germline ends. CDR1 and CDR2 from the germline V gene are LNHDA and SQIVND (reference sequence). The CDR3 is 13 residues long. The CDR3 nucleotides read TGTGCCAGTAGTATAGGGCAGAACACTGAAGCTTTCTTT. Translated: CASSIGQNTEAFF.

V usage is TRBV7-9 and J usage is TRBJ2-3; 7 nucleotides match TRBD2. Germline V gives CDR1 SEHNR, CDR2 FQNEAQ (reference sequence). V shed 4 bases, J shed 0 bases, and the junction held 7 bases outside the gene matches. CDR3 length: 16 residues. The DNA for the CDR3 is TGTGCCAGCAGCTCCCTAGCGGACACTAGCACAGATACGCAGTATTTT. Its translation: CASSSLADTSTDTQYF. Variable domain in full (rest from reference TRBV7-9 and TRBJ2-3): DTGVSQNPRHKITKRGQNVTFRCDPISEHNRLYWYRQTLGQGPEFLTYFQNEAQLEKSRLLSDRFSAERPKGSFSTLEIQRTEQGDSAMYLCASSSLADTSTDTQYFGPGTRLTVL.

V and J are TRBV5-6 and TRBJ2-2; 8 nucleotides line up with TRBD1. Germline V CDR1 and CDR2: SGHDT, YYEEEE. Germline trimming cut 4 bases from V and 1 base from J; bases unmatched to any gene: 6. There are 16 residues in the CDR3. This CDR3 reads CASSAPGTGNTGELFF. The DNA for the CDR3 is TGTGCCAGCAGCGCACCCGGGACAGGGAACACCGGGGAGCTGTTTTTT.

The chain has TRBV13 and TRBJ2-7, with 8 bases lining up with TRBD1. The trim removed 2 bases at V and 2 bases at J, leaving 8 bases unmatched. This CDR3 region has 16 residues. Germline V gene lookup returns CDR1 PRHDT and CDR2 FYEKMQ (reference sequence). The CDR3 region is CASSLSMGQETYEQYF. The CDR3 nucleotides read TGTGCCAGCAGCTTATCTATGGGACAGGAGACCTACGAGCAGTACTTC.